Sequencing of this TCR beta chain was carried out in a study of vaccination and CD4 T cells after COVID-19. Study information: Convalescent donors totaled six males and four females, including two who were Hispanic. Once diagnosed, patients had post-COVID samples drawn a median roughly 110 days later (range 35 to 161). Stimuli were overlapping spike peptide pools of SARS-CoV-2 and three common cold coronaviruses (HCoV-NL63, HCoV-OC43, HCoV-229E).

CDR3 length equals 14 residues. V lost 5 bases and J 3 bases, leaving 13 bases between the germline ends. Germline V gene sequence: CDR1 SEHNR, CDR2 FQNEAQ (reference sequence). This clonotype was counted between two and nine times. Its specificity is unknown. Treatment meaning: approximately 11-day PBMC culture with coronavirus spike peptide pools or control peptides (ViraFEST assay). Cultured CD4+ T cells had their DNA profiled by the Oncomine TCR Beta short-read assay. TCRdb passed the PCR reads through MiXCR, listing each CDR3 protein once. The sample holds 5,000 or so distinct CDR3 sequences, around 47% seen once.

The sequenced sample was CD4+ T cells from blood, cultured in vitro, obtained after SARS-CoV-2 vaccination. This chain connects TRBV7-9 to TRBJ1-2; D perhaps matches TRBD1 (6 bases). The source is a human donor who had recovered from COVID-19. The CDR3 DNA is TGTGCCAGCAGCCCTGGACAGAGCGACTATGGCTACACCTTC. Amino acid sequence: CASSPGQSDYGYTF. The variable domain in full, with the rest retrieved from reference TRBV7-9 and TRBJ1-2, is DTGVSQNPRHKITKRGQNVTFRCDPISEHNRLYWYRQTLGQGPEFLTYFQNEAQLEKSRLLSDRFSAERPKGSFSTLEIQRTEQGDSAMYLCASSPGQSDYGYTFGSGTRLTVV.